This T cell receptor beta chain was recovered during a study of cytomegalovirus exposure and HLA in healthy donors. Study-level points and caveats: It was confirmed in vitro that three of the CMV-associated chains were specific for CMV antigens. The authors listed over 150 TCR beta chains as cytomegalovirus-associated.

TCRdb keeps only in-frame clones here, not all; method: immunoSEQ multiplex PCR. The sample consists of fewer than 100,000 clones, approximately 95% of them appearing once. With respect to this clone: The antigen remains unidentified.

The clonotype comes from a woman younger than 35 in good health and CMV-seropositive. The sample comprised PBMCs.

The CDR3 region is CASSFRGRGPQHF. CDR3 nucleotide sequence: TGTGCCAGCAGTTTTAGGGGGCGGGGGCCCCAGCATTTT. The rearrangement links TRBV28 to TRBJ1-5; 7 bases fit TRBD1. With 3 bases clipped from V and 9 bases from J, the junction kept 5 bases outside the gene matches. Germline V gene data show CDR1 as MDHEN and CDR2 as SYDVKM. This CDR3 contains 13 residues.